One and the same sample provided the 27 T cell receptor beta chains below, sequenced in a study of identical twins. TCRdb itself ran the 5' RACE reads through MiXCR, one entry per CDR3 protein. The sample consists of 420,000 or so distinct CDR3 sequences, roughly 20% of them appearing once. The source material was naive T cells sorted from blood. These receptors originate from a man aged 50 to 60 in good health.

This chain links TRBV5-1 with TRBJ1-1, with unresolved D. In germline, CDR1 is SGHRS, CDR2 YFSETQ. Trimming took 0 bases from V and 3 from J, leaving 9 bases between them. The CDR3 contains 14 residues. The CDR3 DNA follows: TGCGCCAGCAGCTTGGGAGGAAAGGACACTGAAGCTTTCTTT. Translated, it gives CASSLGGKDTEAFF.

This rearrangement joins TRBV20-1 to TRBJ2-3; 7 bases are shared with TRBD2. The CDR3 is 13 amino acids. Germline V gene lookup returns CDR1 DFQATT and CDR2 SNEGSKA (reference sequence). Trimming removed 3 bases from V and 0 bases from J; junction bases left unmatched: 0. CDR3 sequence reads: CSASGGSTDTQYF. The CDR3 nucleotides are TGCAGTGCTAGCGGGGGGAGCACAGATACGCAGTATTTT.

This rearrangement joins TRBV20-1 to TRBJ2-5, with D possibly being TRBD1 (5 bases). Germline V gene lookup returns CDR1 DFQATT and CDR2 SNEGSKA (reference sequence). V lost 6 bases and J lost 7, with 9 bases in between. The CDR3 has 10 amino acids. The CDR3 spells CSAQGATQYF. CDR3 nucleotides: TGCAGTGCCCAGGGTGCGACCCAGTACTTC.

This clonotype was seen more than once but under ten times. This chain's CDR3 is CASSPRGGSGNNEQFF. In DNA, the CDR3 is TGCGCCAGCAGCCCTAGAGGCGGGAGTGGAAACAATGAGCAGTTCTTC. The chain joins TRBV4-3 to TRBJ2-1; 7 bases are a match to TRBD2. The CDR3 length is 16 residues. V was pared by 4 bases and J by 5 bases, with 11 bases of the junction left unmatched. Germline V gene data show CDR1 as LGHNA and CDR2 as YSLEER.

The chain employs TRBV2 and TRBJ2-7; the D is unclear. The CDR3 totals 12 residues. V was clipped by 6 bases and J by 0 bases, with 6 bases between them. The germline CDR1 and CDR2 sequences are SNHLY and FYNNEI. This chain's CDR3 is CASRVSSYEQYF. The CDR3 DNA follows: TGTGCCAGCAGGGTGAGCTCCTACGAGCAGTACTTC.

This clonotype was observed many times. CDR3 nucleotides: TGCAGTGCTAGAGCCGTGTCCCGCGAGGGTGAAGCTTTCTTT. It translates to CSARAVSREGEAFF. The V call is TRBV20-1, the J call TRBJ1-1; D is ambiguous. The CDR3 covers 14 residues. CDR1 DFQATT and CDR2 SNEGSKA come from the germline V gene (reference sequence). Between the trimmed V and J ends, which lost 1 base and 7 bases, there was a span of 16 bases.

This clonotype has ten or more counts. This chain uses TRBV6-2 or TRBV6-3 with TRBJ2-1; D is perhaps TRBD1 (6 bases). Trimming removed 0 bases at V and 0 bases at J, with 15 bases between. CDR3 length: 18 amino acids. CDR1 and CDR2 (germline): MNHEY, SVGEGT. The CDR3 reads CASSYSIFRGSSYNEQFF. The CDR3 bases are TGTGCCAGCAGTTACTCGATATTTAGGGGGAGCTCCTACAATGAGCAGTTCTTC.

This clonotype has a single count. The chain couples TRBV29-1 to TRBJ2-1, with a tentative D call TRBD2 (6 bases). The CDR3 extends over 12 amino acids. V was trimmed by 3 bases and J by 8 bases, leaving 11 bases between them. Per germline, CDR1 SQVTM and CDR2 ANQGSEA. The CDR3 region is CSVEGRGDEQFF. CDR3 coding DNA: TGCAGCGTTGAGGGGCGGGGCGATGAGCAGTTCTTC.

As concerns this clonotype: One end of the junction is discordant with germline, which a read error may explain. The V call is TRBV25-1, the J call TRBJ2-7; the match to TRBD2 covers 8 bases. The CDR3 extends over 9 amino acids. CDR1 is MGHDK, CDR2 SYGVNS, per germline. Here the CDR3 reads CGRDYEQYF. In nucleotides, the CDR3 is TGCGGGAGGGACTACGAGCAGTACTTC.

V and J are TRBV6-1 and TRBJ2-7; TRBD2 matches 8 bases. The germline gives CDR1 MNHNS, CDR2 SASEGT. V was pared by 8 bases and J by 6 bases, with 12 bases of the junction left unmatched. This CDR3 has 14 residues. The CDR3 DNA reads TGTGCCAGCGGGTCGCTCGGGAGGGTTGGCGAGCAGTACTTC. Translating gives CASGSLGRVGEQYF.

The rearrangement links TRBV7-9 to TRBJ1-2, with D possibly TRBD1 on 6 matching bases. Germline-derived CDR1 and CDR2 are SEHNR and FQNEAQ (reference sequence). Between the trimmed V and J ends, which lost 6 bases and 8 bases, there was a span of 25 bases. This CDR3 comprises 16 residues. The CDR3 region is CASSLTGDRGRRGYTF. For the CDR3, the DNA is TGTGCCAGCAGTCTTACCGGTGATCGGGGGCGCAGAGGCTACACCTTC.

The rearrangement uses TRBV10-3 and TRBJ2-3, with 10 positions matching TRBD2. CDR3 length: 16 amino acids. Germline loops: CDR1 ENHRY, CDR2 SYGVKD. V lost 0 bases, J lost 3 bases, and 3 bases stayed unmatched. CDR3 residues: CAISESMTSGTDTQYF. The CDR3 nucleotides are TGTGCCATCAGTGAGTCAATGACTAGCGGGACAGATACGCAGTATTTT.

The CDR3 reads CASSRVPGTTLSSYEQYF. The CDR3 DNA reads TGTGCCAGCAGCCGAGTACCCGGGACAACTTTAAGCTCCTACGAGCAGTACTTC. The chain combines TRBV4-2 with TRBJ2-7; possible D gene TRBD1, 6 bases. The ends were cut back, 4 bases at V and 0 bases at J, with 22 bases in the middle. Germline V gene data show CDR1 as LGHNA and CDR2 as YNFKEQ. The CDR3 loop spans 18 amino acids.

This clonotype was found a few times. The chain is built from TRBV20-1 and TRBJ2-1; 9 bases match TRBD2. The CDR3 runs 15 residues. J gave up 3 bases and V 3 bases, and 6 bases lay outside the gene matches. CDR1 is DFQATT and CDR2 is SNEGSKA in the germline V gene (reference sequence). CDR3 bases: TGCAGTGCTAGCCCTAGCGGGGCTAACTACAATGAGCAGTTCTTC. As protein: CSASPSGANYNEQFF.

This clonotype was seen a few times. The rearrangement uses TRBV11-2 and TRBJ2-5; TRBD1 is a possible D gene (6 bases). Germline V gene sequence: CDR1 SGHAT, CDR2 FQNNGV. The CDR3 sequence is 15 residues long. With 4 bases removed from V and 1 base from J, the gap between germline ends came to 13 bases. The CDR3 loop reads CASSSLRDTQETQYF. As DNA, the CDR3 is TGTGCCAGCAGCTCCCTCCGGGACACCCAAGAGACCCAGTACTTC.

V gene TRBV19 combines with J gene TRBJ2-4; the D is unclear. CDR3 length: 16 residues. Per the germline V gene, CDR1 is LNHDA and CDR2 is SQIVND (reference sequence). V was pared by 3 bases and J by 0 bases, with 12 bases between. CDR3 sequence: CASSIEPGLAKNIQYF. The CDR3 DNA sequence: TGTGCCAGTAGTATTGAGCCGGGCCTAGCCAAAAACATTCAGTACTTC.

CDR3 sequence: CASSPGRVEQYF. CDR3 DNA: TGTGCCAGCAGTCCGGGGCGTGTGGAGCAGTACTTC. The J gene is TRBJ2-7, the V gene TRBV6-6, with D possibly called TRBD1 or TRBD2 (5 bases each). The CDR3 contains 12 residues. The germline V and J ends were trimmed by 5 bases and 7 bases, with 12 bases remaining between them. From germline, CDR1 is MNHNY and CDR2 SVGAGI (reference sequence).

This clonotype was seen a few times. The rearrangement links TRBV20-1 to TRBJ2-6, with D possibly matching TRBD1 (6 bases). Deletions cut 3 bases from V and 1 base from J, with 10 bases between. Per germline, CDR1 DFQATT and CDR2 SNEGSKA (reference sequence). The CDR3 has 15 residues. CDR3 sequence reads: CSASSQGSGANVLTF. DNA for the CDR3: TGCAGTGCTAGCAGTCAGGGGTCTGGGGCCAACGTCCTGACTTTC.

The table lists this clonotype with many counts. V gene TRBV20-1 combines with J gene TRBJ2-1, with TRBD2 matching over 9 bases. Germline V lookup: CDR1 DFQATT, CDR2 SNEGSKA (reference sequence). This CDR3 is 14 amino acids long. V gave up 5 bases and J gave up 3 bases; unmatched junction bases: 5. The CDR3 DNA is TGCAGTGCTTACTCTAGCGGGAACTACAATGAGCAGTTCTTC. Protein product: CSAYSSGNYNEQFF.

The chain combines TRBV18 with TRBJ2-3, with D uncertain. V was shortened by 2 bases and J by 3 bases, with 15 bases between the two germline ends. The CDR3 length is 16 residues. Germline V gene data show CDR1 as KGHSH and CDR2 as LQKENI. The CDR3 reads CASSPELARQTDTQYF. The CDR3 nucleotides are TGTGCCAGCTCACCAGAATTGGCGCGGCAGACAGATACGCAGTATTTT.

The chain combines TRBV11-2 with TRBJ1-4; 8 nucleotides line up with TRBD1. Looked up from germline, CDR1 is SGHAT and CDR2 is FQNNGV. This CDR3 has 14 amino acids. With 5 bases clipped from V and 8 bases from J, the junction kept 7 bases outside the gene matches. This CDR3 is CASSPRTGWEKLFF. The CDR3 bases are TGTGCCAGCAGCCCTCGGACAGGGTGGGAAAAACTGTTTTTT.

The rearrangement uses TRBV4-1 and TRBJ1-6; TRBD1 is a possible D gene (6 bases). V gave up 1 base and J gave up 10 bases, with 14 bases separating them. CDR1 is MGHRA, CDR2 YSYEKL, per germline. The CDR3 extends over 15 amino acids. CDR3 residues: CASSQGRGGGSPLHF. CDR3 sequence (DNA): TGCGCCAGCAGCCAAGGTCGAGGGGGGGGATCACCCCTCCACTTT.

The chain has TRBV5-6 and TRBJ2-7; a possible D gene is TRBD2 (6 bases). The V gene lost 4 bases and the J gene lost 4 bases, with 18 bases spanning the gap. CDR3 size: 15 residues. CDR1 and CDR2 (germline): SGHDT, YYEEEE. In DNA, the CDR3 is TGTGCCAGCAGCCCGCGGGCCGGTGGAGGGTACGAGCAGTACTTC. Protein: CASSPRAGGGYEQYF. Supplemented by reference TRBV5-6 and TRBJ2-7, the full variable domain reads DAGVTQSPTHLIKTRGQQVTLRCSPKSGHDTVSWYQQALGQGPQFIFQYYEEEERQRGNFPDRFSGHQFPNYSSELNVNALLLGDSALYLCASSPRAGGGYEQYFGPGTRLTVT.

This clonotype was detected many times. The chain links TRBV2 to TRBJ2-7; D call uncertain. This CDR3 is built from 12 residues. Germline-derived CDR1 and CDR2 are SNHLY and FYNNEI. The V and J ends lost 1 base and 3 bases respectively, with 4 bases between them. The CDR3 region has the DNA TGTGCCAGCAGTGAAGGTGGCTACGAGCAGTACTTC. As protein: CASSEGGYEQYF.

This clonotype was seen only a few times. This sequence joins TRBV11-1 and TRBJ2-3; no firm D call. The CDR3 is 19 amino acids. Trimming pared 1 base from V and 0 bases from J, leaving 20 bases between. In germline, CDR1 is SGHAT, CDR2 FQDESV (reference sequence). The CDR3, as DNA: TGTGCCAGCAGCTTAGTTGGCGTATGGGGTGCCGCCAGCACAGATACGCAGTATTTT. The encoded protein is CASSLVGVWGAASTDTQYF.

The chain carries TRBV20-1 and TRBJ2-7; 11 bases map to TRBD2. CDR3 size: 15 residues. Losses at the gene ends were 0 bases for V and 3 bases for J; bases not matched to a gene: 4. Germline CDR1 and CDR2: DFQATT and SNEGSKA (reference sequence). In DNA, the CDR3 is TGCAGTGCTAGAGACCTACTAGCGGGAGACTACGAGCAGTACTTC. It translates to CSARDLLAGDYEQYF.

The chain links TRBV10-3 to TRBJ2-7; D remains unclear. V was pared by 6 bases and J by 2 bases, with 8 bases between. From germline, CDR1 is ENHRY and CDR2 SYGVKD. This CDR3 spans 12 amino acids. This chain's CDR3 is CAISRTAYEQYF. The DNA for the CDR3 is TGTGCCATCAGCAGAACGGCCTACGAGCAGTACTTC.